A single sample gave rise to the 30 T cell receptor beta chains below, sequenced in a study of long-term antiretroviral therapy in people with HIV. The authors ran the immunoSEQ assay, v3.0, at survey level. Assay used: immunoSEQ multiplex PCR; TCRdb lists only in-frame clones, some missing. This table holds about 40,000 clones, roughly nine tenths found once. Sample: unsorted PBMCs, taken 0.1 years before starting antiretroviral therapy. The receptors were sampled from a woman aged 50 to 60 with HIV.

The chain employs TRBV18 and TRBJ1-1; tentative D call: TRBD1 (5 bases). Germline-derived CDR1 and CDR2 are KGHSH and LQKENI. The CDR3 runs 12 residues. V lost 3 bases and J 5 bases, leaving 7 bases between the germline ends. The CDR3 DNA sequence: TGTGCCAGCTCACCTTGGGGGACTGAAGCTTTCTTT. Translation: CASSPWGTEAFF.

The chain recombines TRBV5-6 with TRBJ1-2; D is uncertain. Germline V gene lookup returns CDR1 SGHDT and CDR2 YYEEEE. The V end was cut by 2 bases, the J end by 4 bases, with 12 bases between. The CDR3 is 14 amino acids. The CDR3 loop is CASSFGTAVYGYTF. In DNA, the CDR3 is TGTGCCAGCAGCTTTGGCACGGCGGTCTATGGCTACACCTTC.

The V call is TRBV30, the J call TRBJ2-2, with D perhaps matching TRBD1 or TRBD2 (5 bases each). The CDR3 length is 13 residues. CDR1 is GTSNPN, CDR2 SVGIG, per germline (reference sequence). V dropped 3 bases and J dropped 7 bases, with 12 bases sitting between them. The CDR3 coding sequence is TGTGCCTGGAGGGGGACGGTTGACGGGGAGCTGTTTTTT. It is translated as CAWRGTVDGELFF.

The chain joins TRBV6-5 to TRBJ1-6, with unresolved D. With 6 bases removed from V and 10 bases from J, the gap between germline ends came to 19 bases. The CDR3 extends over 15 amino acids. Germline CDR1 MNHEY, CDR2 SVGAGI. CDR3 protein: CASSQGGAGWSPLHF. The DNA for the CDR3 is TGTGCCAGCAGCCAAGGTGGCGCAGGATGGTCACCCCTCCACTTT.

The chain recombines TRBV7-2 with TRBJ2-7; D may be TRBD1 (5 bases). This CDR3 has 15 residues. V lost 5 bases to trimming and J lost 7 bases, with 21 bases between them. From germline, CDR1 is SGHTA and CDR2 FQGNSA. CDR3 loop: CASSPNAARVPEQYF. As DNA, the CDR3 is TGTGCCAGCAGCCCCAACGCGGCCAGGGTTCCGGAGCAGTACTTC.

This clone turned up a few times. This chain links TRBV2 with TRBJ1-5; D possibly corresponds to TRBD1 (5 bases). Trimming removed 1 base from V and 3 bases from J, with 7 bases in between. The CDR3 has 14 amino acids. Germline CDR1 and CDR2: SNHLY and FYNNEI. The CDR3 loop is CASSEGQNNQPQHF. The CDR3 DNA reads as TGTGCCAGCAGTGAAGGACAGAACAATCAGCCCCAGCATTTT.

The rearrangement joins TRBV19 to TRBJ1-5; 7 positions match TRBD1. The V segment lost 4 bases and the J segment 2 bases; nucleotides outside the gene matches: 2. Germline-derived CDR1 and CDR2 are LNHDA and SQIVND (reference sequence). The CDR3 runs to 14 residues. The CDR3 sequence: CASSTQGGNQPQHF. CDR3 bases: TGTGCCAGTAGTACCCAGGGGGGCAATCAGCCCCAGCATTTT.

This clone has more than one count but fewer than ten. The junction and the germline gene differ at one end; a read error may be behind it. J is TRBJ2-1 and V is TRBV7-7; TRBD1 matches 7 bases. Germline V lookup: CDR1 SSHAT, CDR2 FNYEAQ (reference sequence). The CDR3 contains 13 residues. CDR3 bases: TGTGCTAGCAGCCGGGACAGCCTCAATGAGCAGTTCTTC. Translated, it gives CASSRDSLNEQFF.

The rearrangement uses TRBV5-5 and TRBJ1-4, with D tentatively TRBD1 (5 bases). The CDR3 is 12 residues long. Trimming removed 7 bases at V and 6 bases at J, with 10 bases between. The V gene's germline CDR1 is SGHKS and CDR2 YYEKEE (reference sequence). CDR3 protein: CASAGKDEKLFF. CDR3 nucleotides: TGTGCCAGCGCAGGGAAAGATGAAAAACTGTTTTTT.

This clone was counted a few times. This sequence joins TRBV11-2 and TRBJ1-4, with D possibly being TRBD1 (6 bases). Germline CDR1 SGHAT, CDR2 FQNNGV. Trimming stripped 1 base from V and 10 bases from J, with 16 bases between. The CDR3 has 15 amino acids. In DNA, the CDR3 is TGTGCCAGCAGCTTAGCGAGGAGGGGAGGGGGAAAACTGTTTTTT. This gives the protein CASSLARRGGGKLFF.

Only a few counts were recorded for this clone. The chain recombines TRBV7-9 with TRBJ1-5; D gene uncertain. V was cut by 2 bases and J by 6 bases, with 8 bases left in between. Germline V lookup: CDR1 SEHNR, CDR2 FQNEAQ (reference sequence). The CDR3 length is 13 residues. This chain's CDR3 is CASSLNEFQPQHF. As DNA, the CDR3 is TGTGCCAGCAGCTTAAACGAGTTTCAGCCCCAGCATTTT. The variable domain in full, with the rest retrieved from reference TRBV7-9 and TRBJ1-5, is DTGVSQNPRHKITKRGQNVTFRCDPISEHNRLYWYRQTLGQGPEFLTYFQNEAQLEKSRLLSDRFSAERPKGSFSTLEIQRTEQGDSAMYLCASSLNEFQPQHFGDGTRLSIL.

This clone was seen a single time. The chain combines TRBV4-1 with TRBJ2-3; D might be TRBD2 (7 bases). Germline V gives CDR1 MGHRA, CDR2 YSYEKL. Trimming left V 4 bases short and J 6 bases short, with 11 bases between. The CDR3 contains 13 residues. The CDR3 region has the DNA TGCGCCAGCAGCCGAGGGGGGGAGGATACGCAGTATTTT. Translated: CASSRGGEDTQYF.

V gene TRBV6-1 combines with J gene TRBJ2-1, with 8 bases lining up with TRBD1. J was trimmed by 2 bases and V by 7 bases; bases with no gene match: 4. CDR3 size: 14 residues. Germline lookup yields CDR1 MNHNS and CDR2 SASEGT. CDR3 sequence reads: CASTRQGPYNEQFF. CDR3 coding DNA: TGTGCCAGCACCAGACAGGGGCCCTACAATGAGCAGTTCTTC.

This clone was detected once. The V and J genes are TRBV6-1 and TRBJ1-3; tentatively, D is TRBD1 (6 bases). Trimming removed 8 bases at V and 0 bases at J, with 11 bases between. The CDR3 runs 14 residues. From germline, CDR1 is MNHNS and CDR2 SASEGT. The chain's CDR3 is CASGWDNSGNTIYF. The CDR3, as DNA: TGTGCCAGCGGGTGGGACAACTCTGGAAACACCATATATTTT.

The chain is built from TRBV25-1 and TRBJ1-4; no definite D call. Trimming left V 3 bases short and J 3 bases short, with 14 bases between. CDR1 is MGHDK, CDR2 SYGVNS, per germline. The CDR3 loop spans 16 amino acids. This CDR3 reads CASSDPKQYPNEKLFF. CDR3 coding DNA: TGTGCCAGCAGTGATCCTAAACAGTATCCTAATGAAAAACTGTTTTTT.

This clone was observed a few times. The J gene is TRBJ1-4, the V gene TRBV7-9, with 8 bases aligning to TRBD1. Per the germline V gene, CDR1 is SEHNR and CDR2 is FQNEAQ (reference sequence). After removal of 8 bases from V and 5 bases from J, the junction contained 7 bases not matched to a gene. The CDR3 loop spans 14 amino acids. This CDR3 reads CASSRDRTNEKLFF. DNA of the CDR3: TGTGCCAGCTCCCGGGACAGGACAAATGAAAAACTGTTTTTT. Full variable domain (outside the CDR3, taken from reference TRBV7-9 and TRBJ1-4): DTGVSQNPRHKITKRGQNVTFRCDPISEHNRLYWYRQTLGQGPEFLTYFQNEAQLEKSRLLSDRFSAERPKGSFSTLEIQRTEQGDSAMYLCASSRDRTNEKLFFGSGTQLSVL.

This sequence joins TRBV15 and TRBJ1-4, with D unresolved. The germline V and J ends were trimmed by 2 bases and 8 bases, with 6 bases remaining between them. Germline CDR1 is LNHNV and CDR2 is YYDKDF (reference sequence). This CDR3 spans 12 amino acids. CDR3 loop: CATSRPKEKLFF. CDR3 sequence (DNA): TGTGCCACCAGCAGACCAAAAGAAAAACTGTTTTTT.

The rearrangement uses TRBV7-3 and TRBJ2-3; 11 bases match TRBD2. Trimming at V came to 2 bases and at J to 1 base, leaving 5 bases not matched to a gene. There are 17 residues in the CDR3. Germline-derived CDR1 and CDR2 are SGHTA and FQGTGA. This CDR3 reads CASSLWGLAEGTDTQYF. CDR3 bases: TGTGCCAGCAGCTTATGGGGACTAGCGGAGGGCACAGATACGCAGTATTTT.

This clone was observed a handful of times. The chain carries TRBV2 and TRBJ1-6, with 8 bases lining up with TRBD1. The CDR3 has 14 amino acids. CDR1 and CDR2 from the germline V gene are SNHLY and FYNNEI. Trimming at V came to 5 bases and at J to 8 bases, leaving 5 bases not matched to a gene. CDR3 in DNA: TGTGCCAGCAGTATCGGACAGGGTGATTCACCCCTCCACTTT. Amino acid sequence: CASSIGQGDSPLHF.

The chain couples TRBV7-2 to TRBJ2-2; perhaps TRBD2 as D (6 bases). V dropped 4 bases and J dropped 1 base, with 16 bases sitting between them. Germline assignment: CDR1 SGHTA and CDR2 FQGNSA. CDR3 size: 17 residues. CDR3: CASSSRGGTVNTGELFF. The CDR3 nucleotides are TGTGCCAGCAGCTCCCGGGGCGGGACGGTGAACACCGGGGAGCTGTTTTTT.

The table lists this clone with a few counts. V usage is TRBV9 and J usage is TRBJ2-2; D call uncertain. The CDR3 sequence is 14 residues long. The germline V gene encodes CDR1 SGDLS and CDR2 YYNGEE. V was clipped by 4 bases and J by 4 bases, with 11 bases between them. The CDR3 nucleotides read TGTGCCAGCAGCCCCCAGGTCGCCACCGGGGAGCTGTTTTTT. Translating gives CASSPQVATGELFF.

The chain joins TRBV7-9 to TRBJ2-7; D uncertain. CDR1 is SEHNR and CDR2 is FQNEAQ in the germline V gene (reference sequence). The length of the CDR3 is 12 residues. V lost 5 bases, J lost 7 bases, and 12 bases lay in between. CDR3 sequence reads: CASSPQVGEQYF. CDR3 DNA: TGTGCCAGCAGCCCCCAGGTGGGAGAGCAGTACTTC. The full variable domain, in which reference TRBV7-9 and TRBJ2-7 provide the parts outside the CDR3, is DTGVSQNPRHKITKRGQNVTFRCDPISEHNRLYWYRQTLGQGPEFLTYFQNEAQLEKSRLLSDRFSAERPKGSFSTLEIQRTEQGDSAMYLCASSPQVGEQYFGPGTRLTVT.

This clone is a singleton in its sample. The rearrangement uses TRBV5-1 and TRBJ2-3, with 8 bases fitting TRBD2. Germline CDR1 is SGHRS and CDR2 is YFSETQ. The CDR3 contains 15 residues. J lost 2 bases, V lost 2 bases, and 4 bases had no gene match. CDR3 residues: CASSFGGGLTDTQYF. For the CDR3, the DNA is TGCGCCAGCAGCTTCGGCGGGGGGCTCACAGATACGCAGTATTTT.

CDR3 sequence (DNA): TGCGCCAGCAGTGAATCCACCGGGGAGCTGTTTTTT. Translated: CASSESTGELFF. V and J are TRBV10-1 and TRBJ2-2, with unresolved D. Germline CDR1 and CDR2: WNHNN and SYGVQD (reference sequence). Trimming removed 3 bases at V and 4 bases at J, with 3 bases between. CDR3 length: 12 residues.

V is TRBV7-9 and J is TRBJ1-2, with 7 bases lining up with TRBD1. CDR1 is SEHNR, CDR2 FQNEAQ, per germline (reference sequence). The CDR3 is made up of 14 amino acids. The V and J ends lost 2 bases and 6 bases, in that order; junction bases with no gene match: 6. CDR3 sequence: CASSLPQGENGYTF. CDR3 DNA sequence: TGTGCCAGCAGCTTACCGCAGGGGGAGAATGGCTACACCTTC.

In this sample, this clone turned up a few times. The gene calls are TRBV7-3 and TRBJ1-1, with D perhaps matching TRBD1 (5 bases). Per the germline V gene, CDR1 is SGHTA and CDR2 is FQGTGA. V lost 4 bases to trimming and J lost 7 bases, with 10 bases between them. The length of the CDR3 is 12 residues. CDR3 region: CASSSGRNEAFF. The CDR3 DNA follows: TGTGCCAGCAGCTCGGGACGGAATGAAGCTTTCTTT.

The chain links TRBV4-2 to TRBJ1-5; 9 positions agree with TRBD1. Trimming at V came to 0 bases and at J to 6 bases, leaving 6 bases not matched to a gene. Per the germline V gene, CDR1 is LGHNA and CDR2 is YNFKEQ. This CDR3 spans 16 amino acids. CDR3 sequence reads: CASSQDPGQGLQPQHF. CDR3 coding DNA: TGTGCCAGCAGCCAAGATCCGGGACAGGGACTTCAGCCCCAGCATTTT.

The chain couples TRBV9 to TRBJ2-3; 16 positions agree with TRBD2. This CDR3 is built from 18 residues. Looked up from germline, CDR1 is SGDLS and CDR2 is YYNGEE. V lost 0 bases, J lost 4 bases, and 5 bases stayed unmatched. The CDR3 nucleotides read TGTGCCAGCAGCGTAGCTGGGACTAGCGGGGGGGCCCCAGATACGCAGTATTTT. Amino acids: CASSVAGTSGGAPDTQYF. The complete variable domain, with remaining parts taken from reference TRBV9 and TRBJ2-3, reads DSGVTQTPKHLITATGQRVTLRCSPRSGDLSVYWYQQSLDQGLQFLIQYYNGEERAKGNILERFSAQQFPDLHSELNLSSLELGDSALYFCASSVAGTSGGAPDTQYFGPGTRLTVL.

V and J are TRBV30 and TRBJ2-1; D may be TRBD2 (6 bases). Germline assignment: CDR1 GTSNPN and CDR2 SVGIG (reference sequence). Trimming took 3 bases from V and 3 from J, leaving 21 bases between them. This CDR3 has 17 residues. CDR3 nucleotides: TGTGCCTGGAGAGAGGGGTACGGGGGTCCTTACTACAATGAGCAGTTCTTC. Its protein product is CAWREGYGGPYYNEQFF.

This clone is a singleton in its sample. CDR3 in amino acids: CASNPMDRANYGYTF. CDR3 sequence (DNA): TGTGCCAGCAACCCAATGGACAGGGCCAACTATGGCTACACCTTC. V gene TRBV9 combines with J gene TRBJ1-2; 8 nucleotides match TRBD1. CDR1 and CDR2 from the germline V gene are SGDLS and YYNGEE. The CDR3 spans 15 residues. Trimming at V came to 6 bases and at J to 2 bases, leaving 9 bases not matched to a gene.